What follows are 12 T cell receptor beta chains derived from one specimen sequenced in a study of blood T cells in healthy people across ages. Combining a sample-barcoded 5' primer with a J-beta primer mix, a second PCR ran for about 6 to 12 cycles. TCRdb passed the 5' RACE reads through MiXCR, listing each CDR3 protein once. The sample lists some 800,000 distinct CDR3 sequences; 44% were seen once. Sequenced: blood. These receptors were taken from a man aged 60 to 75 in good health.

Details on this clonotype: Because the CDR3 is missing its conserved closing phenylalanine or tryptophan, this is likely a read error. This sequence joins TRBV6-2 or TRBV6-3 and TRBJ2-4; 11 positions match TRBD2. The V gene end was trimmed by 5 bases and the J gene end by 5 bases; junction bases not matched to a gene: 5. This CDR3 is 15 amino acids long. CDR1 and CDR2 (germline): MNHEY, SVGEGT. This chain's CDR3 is CASSPSGGLENIQYC. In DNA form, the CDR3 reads TGTGCCAGCAGTCCTAGCGGGGGGCTGGAAAACATTCAGTACTGC.

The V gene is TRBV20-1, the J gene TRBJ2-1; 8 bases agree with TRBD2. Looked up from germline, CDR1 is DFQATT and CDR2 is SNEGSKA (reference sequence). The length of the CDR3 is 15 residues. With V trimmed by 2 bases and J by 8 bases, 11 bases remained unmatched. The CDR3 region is CSARQSGGFKDEQFF. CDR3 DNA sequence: TGCAGTGCTAGACAAAGCGGGGGTTTTAAGGATGAGCAGTTCTTC.

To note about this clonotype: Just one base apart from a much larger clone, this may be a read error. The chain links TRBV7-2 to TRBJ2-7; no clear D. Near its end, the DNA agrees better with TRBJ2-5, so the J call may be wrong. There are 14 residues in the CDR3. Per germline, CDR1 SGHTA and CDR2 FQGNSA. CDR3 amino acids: CASSVATIPETQYF. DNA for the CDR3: TGTGCCAGCTCGGTCGCGACCATCCCAGAGACCCAGTACTTC.

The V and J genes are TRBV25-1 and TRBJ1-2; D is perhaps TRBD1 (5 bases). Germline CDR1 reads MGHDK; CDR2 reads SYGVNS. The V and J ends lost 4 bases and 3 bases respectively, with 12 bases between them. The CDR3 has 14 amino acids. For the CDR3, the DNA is TGTGCCAGCAGTGCGCCGGGACTATACTATGGCTACACCTTC. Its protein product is CASSAPGLYYGYTF.

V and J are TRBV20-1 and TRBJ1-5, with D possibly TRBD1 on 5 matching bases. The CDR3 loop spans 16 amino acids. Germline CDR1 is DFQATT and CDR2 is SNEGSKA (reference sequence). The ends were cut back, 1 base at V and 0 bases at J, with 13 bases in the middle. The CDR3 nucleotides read TGCAGTGCTAGAGGGGGACTCATCTATAGCAATCAGCCCCAGCATTTT. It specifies CSARGGLIYSNQPQHF.

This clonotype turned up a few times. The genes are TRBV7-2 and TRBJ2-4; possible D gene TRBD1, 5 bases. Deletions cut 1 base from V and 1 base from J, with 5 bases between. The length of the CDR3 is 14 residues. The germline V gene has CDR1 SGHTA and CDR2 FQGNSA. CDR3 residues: CASSLDRAKNIQYF. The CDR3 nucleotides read TGTGCCAGCAGCTTAGACAGGGCCAAAAACATTCAGTACTTC.

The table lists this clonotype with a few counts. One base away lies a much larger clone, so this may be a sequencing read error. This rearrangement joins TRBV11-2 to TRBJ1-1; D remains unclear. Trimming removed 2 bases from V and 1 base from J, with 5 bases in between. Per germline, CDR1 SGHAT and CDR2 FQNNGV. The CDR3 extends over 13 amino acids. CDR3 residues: CASSLIQNTEAFF. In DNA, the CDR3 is TGTGCCAGCAGCTTAATACAGAACACTGAAGCTTTCTTT.

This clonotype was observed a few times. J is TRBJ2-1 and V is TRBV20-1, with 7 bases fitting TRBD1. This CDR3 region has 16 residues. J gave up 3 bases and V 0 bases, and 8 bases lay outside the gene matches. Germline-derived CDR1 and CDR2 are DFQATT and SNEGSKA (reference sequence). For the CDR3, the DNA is TGCAGTGCTAGAGACGGACAGGATAGGGGCTACAATGAGCAGTTCTTC. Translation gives CSARDGQDRGYNEQFF.

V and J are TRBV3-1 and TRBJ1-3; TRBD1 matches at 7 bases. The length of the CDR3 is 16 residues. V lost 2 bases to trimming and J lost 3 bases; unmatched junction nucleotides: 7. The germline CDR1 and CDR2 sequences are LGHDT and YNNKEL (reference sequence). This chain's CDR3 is CASSQPGTAGGNTIYF. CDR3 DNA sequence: TGTGCCAGCAGCCAACCCGGGACAGCTGGTGGAAACACCATATATTTT.

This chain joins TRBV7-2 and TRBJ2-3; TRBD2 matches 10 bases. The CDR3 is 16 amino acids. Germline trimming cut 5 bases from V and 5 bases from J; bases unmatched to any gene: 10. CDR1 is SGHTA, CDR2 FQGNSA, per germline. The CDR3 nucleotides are TGTGCCAGCAGCCCTAGAGCGGGGGGGCCGGGAGATACGCAGTATTTT. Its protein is CASSPRAGGPGDTQYF.

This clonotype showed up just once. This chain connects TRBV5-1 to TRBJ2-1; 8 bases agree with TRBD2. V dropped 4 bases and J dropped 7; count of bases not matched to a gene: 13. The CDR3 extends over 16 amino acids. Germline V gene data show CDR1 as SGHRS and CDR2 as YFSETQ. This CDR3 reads CASSLRLAGGGNEQFF. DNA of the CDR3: TGCGCCAGCAGCCTGCGATTGGCGGGGGGCGGGAATGAGCAGTTCTTC.

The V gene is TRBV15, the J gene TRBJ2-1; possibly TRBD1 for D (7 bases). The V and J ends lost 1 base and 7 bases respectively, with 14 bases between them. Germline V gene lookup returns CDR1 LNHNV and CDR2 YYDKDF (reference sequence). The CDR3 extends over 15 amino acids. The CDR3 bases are TGTGCCACCAGCAGAGGATCCGCGGGACAGAATGAGCAGTTCTTC. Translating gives CATSRGSAGQNEQFF.